Following are 22 T cell receptor beta chains from one sample sequenced in a study of shared clonotypes between healthy human individuals. Positive CCR7 selection of CD45RO-negative cells yielded the naive CD8 cells, and terminally differentiated effector memory CD45RA+ cells were excluded. Measured with immunoSEQ multiplex PCR; TCRdb has only the in-frame clones, and not every one. The sample holds around 600,000 clones, 90% to 95% seen once. The sample comprised naive CD8+ T cells sorted from blood. All receptors derive from a woman in her twenties or thirties in good health.

The chain combines TRBV14 with TRBJ1-2, with D perhaps TRBD1 (5 bases). There are 14 residues in the CDR3. V was clipped by 5 bases and J by 4 bases, with 14 bases between them. Germline loops: CDR1 SGHDN, CDR2 FVKESK. The CDR3 DNA reads TGTGCCAGCAGCTTCGGGACTTTGACCTATGGCTACACCTTC. It translates to CASSFGTLTYGYTF.

The chain is built from TRBV28 and TRBJ2-7; 11 bases match TRBD2. V shed 5 bases and J 7 bases; nucleotides not matched to a gene: 7. Germline V gene sequence: CDR1 MDHEN, CDR2 SYDVKM. This CDR3 comprises 14 residues. The DNA of the CDR3 is TGTGCCAGCAGTCTAGCGGGAGGCCCCCAGGAGCAGTACTTC. This gives the protein CASSLAGGPQEQYF. Supplemented by reference TRBV28 and TRBJ2-7, the full variable domain reads DVKVTQSSRYLVKRTGEKVFLECVQDMDHENMFWYRQDPGLGLRLIYFSYDVKMKEKGDIPEGYSVSREKKERFSLILESASTNQTSMYLCASSLAGGPQEQYFGPGTRLTVT.

V and J are TRBV14 and TRBJ1-1; D not resolved. The germline V gene encodes CDR1 SGHDN and CDR2 FVKESK. The V end was cut by 2 bases, the J end by 2 bases, with 12 bases between. The CDR3 contains 15 residues. The CDR3 nucleotides are TGTGCCAGCAGCCAACTGCATGGGAGTAACACTGAAGCTTTCTTT. Residues: CASSQLHGSNTEAFF.

This sequence joins TRBV5-5 and TRBJ1-4; D not resolved. Germline V gene sequence: CDR1 SGHKS, CDR2 YYEKEE (reference sequence). The CDR3 has 13 amino acids. V was clipped by 1 base and J by 5 bases, with 6 bases between them. The CDR3 here is CASSLPLNEKLFF. CDR3 DNA: TGTGCCAGCAGCTTGCCACTCAATGAAAAACTGTTTTTT.

V usage is TRBV28 and J usage is TRBJ2-6; 8 bases match TRBD1. V lost 8 bases and J lost 0; bases outside the gene matches: 6. The germline gives CDR1 MDHEN, CDR2 SYDVKM. The CDR3 length is 16 residues. CDR3 DNA sequence: TGTGCCAGCTCCCGCAGGGGGCTCTCTGGGGCCAACGTCCTGACTTTC. It yields the protein CASSRRGLSGANVLTF.

DNA of the CDR3: TGTGCCAGCAGCTTAGTGCTGGGTCGTGAGCAGTTCTTC. It codes for CASSLVLGREQFF. The rearrangement links TRBV7-7 to TRBJ2-1; D call uncertain. The V and J ends lost 1 base and 9 bases respectively, with 10 bases between them. Germline values: CDR1 SSHAT, CDR2 FNYEAQ (reference sequence). The CDR3 is 13 residues long.

The rearrangement uses TRBV27 and TRBJ1-2, with D hard to call. Trimming took off 0 bases at V and 4 bases at J, with 9 bases between the two ends. The CDR3 consists of 14 residues. Germline V lookup: CDR1 MNHEY, CDR2 SMNVEV (reference sequence). This CDR3 reads CASSLSKGGYGYTF. Here the CDR3 DNA reads TGTGCCAGCAGTTTATCGAAAGGAGGCTATGGCTACACCTTC.

V gene TRBV10-3 combines with J gene TRBJ2-2, with no clear D. This CDR3 has 12 amino acids. V lost 6 bases, J lost 1 base, and 3 bases lay in between. Germline V CDR1 and CDR2: ENHRY, SYGVKD. CDR3 in amino acids: CAIRQNTGELFF. The CDR3 DNA sequence: TGTGCCATCAGACAGAACACCGGGGAGCTGTTTTTT.

This rearrangement joins TRBV4-1 to TRBJ2-4; weak D call: TRBD2 (5 bases). V lost 1 base and J 0 bases, leaving 10 bases between the germline ends. The CDR3 totals 16 residues. Germline CDR1 and CDR2: MGHRA and YSYEKL. The CDR3 loop reads CASSQVDYLAKNIQYF. As DNA, the CDR3 is TGCGCCAGCAGCCAAGTTGACTACCTAGCCAAAAACATTCAGTACTTC.

V usage is TRBV28 and J usage is TRBJ1-1, with TRBD1 as a possible D gene (5 bases). Trimming stripped 1 base from V and 3 bases from J, with 9 bases between. The CDR3 has 14 amino acids. Germline loops: CDR1 MDHEN, CDR2 SYDVKM. CDR3 DNA sequence: TGTGCCAGCAGTTTATCAGGGAGGGACACTGAAGCTTTCTTT. As protein: CASSLSGRDTEAFF.

The rearrangement links TRBV27 to TRBJ1-5; 7 nucleotides agree with TRBD1. Unmatched junction bases numbered 1, after V lost 5 bases and J lost 0 bases. Germline assignment: CDR1 MNHEY and CDR2 SMNVEV (reference sequence). This CDR3 comprises 14 residues. The DNA for the CDR3 is TGTGCCAGCAGTCAGGGGGATAGCAATCAGCCCCAGCATTTT. This sequence encodes CASSQGDSNQPQHF.

The genes are TRBV28 and TRBJ1-2; D is perhaps TRBD1 (5 bases). Germline V gene data show CDR1 as MDHEN and CDR2 as SYDVKM. The CDR3 runs 12 residues. V was pared by 6 bases and J by 8 bases, with 13 bases between. The CDR3 protein is CASRPLGEGYTF. DNA of the CDR3: TGTGCCAGCAGACCACTGGGGGAGGGCTACACCTTC.

This rearrangement joins TRBV28 to TRBJ2-5, with a weak D call TRBD2 (6 bases). CDR1 MDHEN and CDR2 SYDVKM come from the germline V gene. This CDR3 spans 14 amino acids. The ends were cut back, 10 bases at V and 2 bases at J, with 17 bases in the middle. The CDR3 loop reads CAISSGTSQETQYF. The CDR3 nucleotides read TGTGCCATATCGTCCGGGACTTCACAAGAGACCCAGTACTTC.

The chain combines TRBV9 with TRBJ1-6; no clear D. V lost 0 bases and J 10 bases, leaving 11 bases between the germline ends. Germline values: CDR1 SGDLS, CDR2 YYNGEE. The CDR3 length is 14 residues. CDR3 sequence reads: CASSVAGENSPLHF. CDR3 bases: TGTGCCAGCAGCGTAGCAGGAGAGAACTCACCCCTCCACTTT.

With respect to this clone: The sample holds other DNA sequences that translate to the same CDR3. The chain carries TRBV9 and TRBJ2-1; TRBD2 matches at 10 bases. CDR1 is SGDLS and CDR2 is YYNGEE in the germline V gene. The CDR3 runs 15 residues. V was clipped by 0 bases and J by 5 bases; unmatched bases: 2. CDR3 sequence: CASSVGTSGNNEQFF. The CDR3 bases are TGTGCCAGCAGCGTAGGGACTAGCGGAAACAATGAGCAGTTCTTC.

This sequence joins TRBV19 and TRBJ1-2; 7 bases match TRBD1. V gave up 8 bases and J gave up 4 bases; unmatched junction bases: 7. CDR3 length equals 13 residues. CDR1 LNHDA and CDR2 SQIVND come from the germline V gene (reference sequence). The chain's CDR3 is CASRDRAVYGYTF. CDR3 nucleotides: TGTGCCAGTCGTGACAGGGCGGTCTATGGCTACACCTTC.

The chain uses TRBV29-1 and TRBJ1-1; a weak D match, TRBD1 (6 bases). The germline gives CDR1 SQVTM, CDR2 ANQGSEA. The CDR3 has 15 residues. The V gene lost 2 bases and the J gene lost 0 bases, with 13 bases spanning the gap. The CDR3 coding sequence is TGCAGCGTTGAAACGGGTCACAGGGTGAACACTGAAGCTTTCTTT. The encoded protein is CSVETGHRVNTEAFF. The full variable domain, with the rest looked up from reference TRBV29-1 and TRBJ1-1, is SAVISQKPSRDICQRGTSLTIQCQVDSQVTMMFWYRQQPGQSLTLIATANQGSEATYESGFVIDKFPISRPNLTFSTLTVSNMSPEDSSIYLCSVETGHRVNTEAFFGQGTRLTVV.

This chain connects TRBV7-9 to TRBJ2-1; 8 positions match TRBD2. The CDR3 loop spans 17 amino acids. Germline V lookup: CDR1 SEHNR, CDR2 FQNEAQ (reference sequence). J gave up 5 bases and V 5 bases, and 14 bases lay outside the gene matches. DNA for the CDR3: TGTGCCAGCAGCCCCCCCCAACTAGCGGACCTACACAATGAGCAGTTCTTC. Translated: CASSPPQLADLHNEQFF.

V and J are TRBV2 and TRBJ1-2, with no clear D. With 2 bases removed from V and 5 bases from J, the gap between germline ends came to 9 bases. The CDR3 spans 13 residues. The germline V gene has CDR1 SNHLY and CDR2 FYNNEI. The CDR3 loop is CASSETENYGYTF. Written as DNA, the CDR3 is TGTGCCAGCAGTGAAACAGAAAATTATGGCTACACCTTC.

The gene calls are TRBV6-5 and TRBJ2-2, with D possibly being TRBD2 (6 bases). V lost 4 bases and J 5 bases, leaving 8 bases between the germline ends. Germline loops: CDR1 MNHEY, CDR2 SVGAGI. The CDR3 totals 13 residues. CDR3 loop: CASSFAGTGELFF. CDR3 bases: TGTGCCAGCAGTTTTGCGGGAACCGGGGAGCTGTTTTTT.

The chain has TRBV7-9 and TRBJ2-2; no reliable D call. The CDR3 consists of 11 residues. Germline V gene data show CDR1 as SEHNR and CDR2 as FQNEAQ (reference sequence). Deletions cut 8 bases from V and 3 bases from J, with 4 bases between. The CDR3 DNA reads as TGTGCCAGCGGCTACACCGGGGAGCTGTTTTTT. Encoded protein: CASGYTGELFF.

The genes are TRBV11-2 and TRBJ2-7, with TRBD2 as a possible D gene (6 bases). Germline V gives CDR1 SGHAT, CDR2 FQNNGV. V was shortened by 3 bases and J by 6 bases, with 12 bases between the two germline ends. This CDR3 is built from 13 residues. CDR3 loop: CASSLGDSSEQYF. The DNA for the CDR3 is TGTGCCAGCAGCTTGGGGGACTCGTCCGAGCAGTACTTC.